A selection of T cell receptor beta chains follows, all from one sample in a study of blood T cell repertoires in COVID-19. Libraries were prepared by immunoSEQ multiplex PCR; TCRdb keeps only in-frame clonotypes and omits some of them. The data show roughly 360,000 clones, around 89% seen once. The source material was PBMCs or T cells enriched from blood (not recorded which). All receptors come from a woman in her thirties with acute COVID-19. Each CDR3 is given with its conserved first and last residue. D genes are given only for firm matches.

cdr3_aa d_call v_call
CASSPLSGGQGAYGYTF NA TRBV21-1
CASSLTPGLAQYF NA TRBV7-3
CASSDPGAGPNEQFF TRBD2 TRBV10-1
CASSIGPGGKVFF NA TRBV19
CASGGFTEAFF NA TRBV2
CASSQGLAGEQYF TRBD2 TRBV4-1
CASSRQNRGSENQPQHF TRBD1 TRBV19
CASSSYNNQETQYF NA TRBV7-2
CATSENDRDRSYEQYF TRBD1 TRBV24-1
CASSERPAGYSNQPQHF NA TRBV2
CAWSDRGYEQYF TRBD1 TRBV30
CASSLAGQLYGYTF NA TRBV5-1
CASSANRGRNQPQHF TRBD1 TRBV7-6
CASSFFGLFETQYF NA TRBV5-1
CASSPQGVRGYTF TRBD1 TRBV12-3/TRBV12-4
CATSDPGTKQPQHF NA TRBV24-1
CVSAGQINQPQHF NA TRBV6-5
CASNPTGDSNQPQHF TRBD1 TRBV6-5
CASSWGGASRPEAFF NA TRBV6-2/TRBV6-3
CASSSRLQGMIDYGYTF NA TRBV9
CASSHGSGATYEQYF TRBD2 TRBV3-1/TRBV3-2
CASSLGSSYEQYF NA TRBV12-3/TRBV12-4
CASSIDGGGSTNEKLFF NA TRBV19
CSASDYRAPDTQYF NA TRBV20-1
CASKESPNLRTGELFF NA TRBV5-1
CASSEPLLRLAGADTQYF TRBD2 TRBV6-1
CAWRLDRGLNYGYTF TRBD1 TRBV30
CASTPDRFSSPLHF NA TRBV27
CASSRGQTGNTIYF NA TRBV7-8
CATSDLGGGAGTDTQYF TRBD2 TRBV24-1
CASSDRVEQYF NA TRBV2
CASSLGGGDNYGYTF NA TRBV5-1
CASSPRPGTPMNTEAFF NA TRBV7-3
CASSQDPIPGGGDYGYTF NA TRBV4-1
CASMWGLAYNEQFF NA TRBV6-5
CASGLVLEYCLAKNIQYF NA TRBV12-5
CASSQDRDGQPQHF NA TRBV4-1